This TCR beta chain was identified during a study of radiotherapy plus CTLA-4 blockade in lung cancer. Study at large: Across the patients, objective responses occurred in more than 15%, and disease control in 31%. General observations from the study: Response was reportedly best predicted by early blood T cell clone dynamics, with interferon-beta. Blood-borne expansion of tumor-derived TCR clones followed radiotherapy plus ipilimumab.

Here immunoSEQ multiplex PCR was the method, and the copy in TCRdb shows in-frame clones only, minus some. The data show roughly 78,000 clones, about 80% seen once. Worth noting for this clone: Its antigen is undetermined.

There are 14 residues in the CDR3. Germline V gives CDR1 SGHTA, CDR2 FQGNSA. Trimming removed 5 bases from V and 0 bases from J, with 10 bases in between. It was focal radiation plus CTLA-4 blockade with ipilimumab that patients with chemo-refractory metastatic non-small-cell lung cancer received. The rearrangement joins TRBV7-2 to TRBJ1-1; D may be TRBD1 (6 bases). The material was peripheral blood, obtained from a patient treated with radiotherapy plus ipilimumab. This TCR was recovered from a human donor with non-small cell lung cancer who had a complete response to radiotherapy plus ipilimumab. The CDR3 protein is CASSPGALNTEAFF. The CDR3 DNA reads TGTGCCAGCAGCCCGGGGGCATTGAACACTGAAGCTTTCTTT.